This T cell receptor beta chain was found in a study of monozygotic twins with inflammatory bowel disease. The CDR3 totals 15 residues. Germline V gene lookup returns CDR1 MNHEY and CDR2 SMNVEV (reference sequence). The template switching step added UMIs that contained a 6-nucleotide sample barcode. TCRdb processed the 5' RACE reads again and assigns one entry to each CDR3 protein, with no DNA. The table for this sample gives 120,000 to 150,000 distinct CDR3 sequences. The V gene is TRBV27, the J gene TRBJ1-2; TCRdb proposes TRBD1, but this gene call is untestable without DNA. The sequence was obtained from a human donor with ulcerative colitis or Crohn's disease, or a healthy co-twin of an affected twin (not recorded which). The sequenced sample consisted of blood. This CDR3 reads CASSLTGFGTYGYTF.